What follows describes a single TCR beta chain. Replicate PCRs from sorted subsets contained approximately 200 ng DNA, which is approximately 30,000 T cell genomes. The method was immunoSEQ multiplex PCR; TCRdb's version includes in-frame clones alone and lacks a portion of them. The sample includes some 2,500,000 clones, 85% to 95% of them seen just once. All of the donors resided in Nashville, Tennessee, and each was a Caucasian adult. The V gene's germline CDR1 is SGDLS and CDR2 YYNGEE. V gave up 4 bases and J gave up 6 bases; unmatched junction bases: 21. The CDR3 is 19 amino acids. This specimen comes from a study of shared clonotypes between healthy human individuals. Study background: Donors, aged 18 to 49, were two women and three men. The study used three CD4 naive, three CD4 memory, two CD8 naive and one CD8 memory plate per donor.

Material for sequencing was naive CD4+ T cells from PBMCs. Subset of the sample: CD45RA+ positively selected. This chain joins TRBV9 and TRBJ1-4; 7 nucleotides match TRBD1. This TCR came from a man between 18 and 29 years old in good health. Some clones in this sample may be carry-over from other donors' samples. The DNA for the CDR3 is TGTGCCAGCAGCCCGACAGGGTTCTACTACAAAGAGCCTTATGAAAAACTGTTTTTT. It codes for CASSPTGFYYKEPYEKLFF.